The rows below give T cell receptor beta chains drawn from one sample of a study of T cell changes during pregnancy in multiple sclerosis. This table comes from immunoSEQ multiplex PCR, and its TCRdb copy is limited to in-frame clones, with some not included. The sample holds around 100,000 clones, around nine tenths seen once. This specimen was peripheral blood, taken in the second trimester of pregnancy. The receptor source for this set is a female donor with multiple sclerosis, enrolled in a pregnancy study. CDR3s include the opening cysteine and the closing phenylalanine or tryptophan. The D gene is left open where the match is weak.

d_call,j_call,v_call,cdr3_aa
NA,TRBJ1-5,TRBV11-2,CASSLGRNQPQHF
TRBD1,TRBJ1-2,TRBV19,CASSARQGFYGYTF
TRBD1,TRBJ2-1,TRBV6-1,CASSIDRGTYNEQFF
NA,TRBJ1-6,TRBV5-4,CASSSGTPGFNSPLHF
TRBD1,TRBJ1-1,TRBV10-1,CASSESVGGGGMNTEAFF
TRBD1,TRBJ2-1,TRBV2,CASMGTGRANEQFF
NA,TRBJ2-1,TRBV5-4,CASSRTGYDEQFF
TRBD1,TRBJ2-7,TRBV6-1,CASSEQTGSYEQYF
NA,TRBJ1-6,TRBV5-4,CASSLGVAYNSPLHF
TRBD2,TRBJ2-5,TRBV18,CASSPGTSGRETQYF
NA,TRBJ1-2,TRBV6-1,CASSEVAGGGYTF
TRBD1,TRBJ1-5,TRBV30,CAWSDRRGQGKGNQPQHF
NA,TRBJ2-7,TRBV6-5,CASSYGGGTYEQYF
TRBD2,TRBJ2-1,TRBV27,CASSSIGTSGRNEQFF
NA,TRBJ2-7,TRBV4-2,CASGAGEQYF
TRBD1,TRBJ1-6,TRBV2,CASSPDRGHSPLHF
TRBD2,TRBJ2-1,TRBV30,CAWSFSGWDNEQFF
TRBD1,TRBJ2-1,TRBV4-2,CASSQLAGGHNEQFF
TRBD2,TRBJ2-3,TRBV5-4,CASSFRLAGSNTDTQYF
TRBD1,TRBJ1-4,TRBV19,CASSPDREREKLFF
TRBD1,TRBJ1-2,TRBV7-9,CASGTALEGNYGYTF
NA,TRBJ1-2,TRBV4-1,CASSQEDRRDHAYTF
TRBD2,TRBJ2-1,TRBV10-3,CAGGTSGSNEQFF
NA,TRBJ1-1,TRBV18,CASSPNGQGGTEAFF
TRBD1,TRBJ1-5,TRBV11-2,CASSLTGGREPQHF
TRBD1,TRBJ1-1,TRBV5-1,CASSLRDSMNTEAFF
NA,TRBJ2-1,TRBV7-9,CASSLARRELYNEQFF
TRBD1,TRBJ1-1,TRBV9,CASSVGTGNTEAFF
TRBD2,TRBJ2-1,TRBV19,CASSILLAGVNEQFF
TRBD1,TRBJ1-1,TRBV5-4,CASSLGQGIRTTEAFF
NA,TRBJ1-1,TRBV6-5,CASSYGQGWTEAFF
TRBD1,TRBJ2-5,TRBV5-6,CASSRDRGETQYF
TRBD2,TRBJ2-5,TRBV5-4,CASTRGRGGSQETQYF
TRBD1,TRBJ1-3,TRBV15,CATSRSGPGGYTGNTIYF
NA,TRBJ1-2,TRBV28,CASSSTGKYYGYTF
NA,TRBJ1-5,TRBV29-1,CSVVWAHQPQHF
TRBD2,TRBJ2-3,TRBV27,CASSSSGPSTDTQYF
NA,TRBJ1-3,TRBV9,CASSPGTSSGNTIYF
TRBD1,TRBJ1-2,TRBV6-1,CASSPRPTGKGYTF
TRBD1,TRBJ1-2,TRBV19,CASTPTGAGGYTF
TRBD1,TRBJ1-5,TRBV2,CASTENRGYQPQHF
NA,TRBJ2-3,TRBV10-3,CAIRQSAGAPTDTQYF
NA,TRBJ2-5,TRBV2,CASSEFTVQETQYF
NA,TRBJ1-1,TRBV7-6,CASSLFKTGTAAFF
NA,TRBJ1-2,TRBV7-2,CASSLGGDDYGYTF
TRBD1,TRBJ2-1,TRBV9,CASSGTASYNEQFF
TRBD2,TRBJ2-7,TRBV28,CASRTPGNGLASEQYF
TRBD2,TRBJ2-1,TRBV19,CASRLLAGGPIGEQFF